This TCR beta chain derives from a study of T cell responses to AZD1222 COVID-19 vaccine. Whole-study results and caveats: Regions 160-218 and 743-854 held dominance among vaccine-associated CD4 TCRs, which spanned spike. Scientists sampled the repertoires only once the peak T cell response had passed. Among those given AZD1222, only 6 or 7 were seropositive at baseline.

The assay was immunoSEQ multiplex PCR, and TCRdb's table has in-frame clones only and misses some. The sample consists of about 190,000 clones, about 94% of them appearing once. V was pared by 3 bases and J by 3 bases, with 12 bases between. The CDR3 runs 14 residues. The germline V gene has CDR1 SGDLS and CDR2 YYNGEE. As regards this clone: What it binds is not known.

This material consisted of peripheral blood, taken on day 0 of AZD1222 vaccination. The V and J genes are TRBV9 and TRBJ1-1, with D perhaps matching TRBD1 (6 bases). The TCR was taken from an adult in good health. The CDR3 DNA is TGTGCCAGCAGCGCACAGGGTTGGGACACTGAAGCTTTCTTT. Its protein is CASSAQGWDTEAFF.